These T cell receptor beta chains were read from a single sample in a study of shared clonotypes between healthy human individuals. Assay used: immunoSEQ multiplex PCR; TCRdb lists only in-frame clones, some missing. The sample records about 2.1 million clones, 85% to 95% being singletons. The specimen sequenced was naive CD8+ T cells from PBMCs. The receptors were gathered from a man in his late teens or twenties in good health. Some clones in this sample may be carry-over from other donors' samples. Both conserved end residues are part of each CDR3. The order of the fields is CDR3 protein, CDR3 DNA, J gene, clone size, V gene, D gene. The D gene is left open where the match is weak. Size tells how often a clone was seen (once, few, many) or the class of an expanded clone, and some rows leave it out.

CDR3: CASSLLHEQYF
DNA: TGTGCCAGCAGCTTGTTGCACGAGCAGTACTTC
J: TRBJ2-7
size: NA
V: TRBV5-4
D: NA

CDR3: CASSFATGVVGYEQYF
DNA: TGTGCCAGCAGTTTCGCCACAGGGGTGGTTGGCTACGAGCAGTACTTC
J: TRBJ2-7
size: once
V: TRBV27
D: TRBD1

CDR3: CASSMTDLQTQYF
DNA: TGTGCCAGCAGCATGACAGATCTTCAGACCCAGTACTTC
J: TRBJ2-5
size: NA
V: TRBV5-8
D: NA

CDR3: CASSPETGNRGYTF
DNA: TGTGCCAGCAGCCCGGAGACAGGGAATAGGGGCTACACCTTC
J: TRBJ1-2
size: NA
V: TRBV28
D: TRBD1

CDR3: CASSPEGRSNQPQHF
DNA: TGTGCCAGCAGCCCCGAGGGGAGGAGCAATCAGCCCCAGCATTTT
J: TRBJ1-5
size: NA
V: TRBV9
D: NA

CDR3: CASSQKFDLNQPQHF
DNA: TGCGCCAGCAGCCAGAAATTTGATCTCAATCAGCCCCAGCATTTT
J: TRBJ1-5
size: NA
V: TRBV4-1
D: NA

CDR3: CSVGPDGYGYTF
DNA: TGCAGCGTTGGTCCCGATGGCTATGGCTACACCTTC
J: TRBJ1-2
size: NA
V: TRBV29-1
D: NA

CDR3: CSVAAEGVYEQYF
DNA: TGCAGCGTTGCGGCCGAAGGGGTCTACGAGCAGTACTTC
J: TRBJ2-7
size: NA
V: TRBV29-1
D: NA

CDR3: CASRVLAGPAGELFF
DNA: TGTGCCAGCAGGGTCCTAGCGGGACCCGCCGGGGAGCTGTTTTTT
J: TRBJ2-2
size: NA
V: TRBV5-6
D: TRBD2

CDR3: CASSQDWTGRLKSTEAFF
DNA: TGCGCCAGCAGCCAAGATTGGACAGGGAGGCTCAAGAGCACTGAAGCTTTCTTT
J: TRBJ1-1
size: NA
V: TRBV4-1
D: TRBD1

CDR3: CASSLGSNYGYTF
DNA: TGTGCCAGCAGCCTCGGATCTAACTATGGCTACACCTTC
J: TRBJ1-2
size: NA
V: TRBV11-2
D: NA

CDR3: CASSFGLGANYGYTF
DNA: TGTGCCAGCAGCTTTGGGCTGGGGGCGAACTATGGCTACACCTTC
J: TRBJ1-2
size: NA
V: TRBV11-2
D: NA

CDR3: CAISENLEELFF
DNA: TGTGCCATCAGTGAGAATCTCGAGGAGCTGTTTTTT
J: TRBJ2-2
size: few
V: TRBV10-3
D: NA

CDR3: CASSPTRKMNTEAFF
DNA: TGTGCCAGCAGCCCCACAAGGAAAATGAACACTGAAGCTTTCTTT
J: TRBJ1-1
size: NA
V: TRBV28
D: NA

CDR3: CASSFSGDDFYEQYF
DNA: TGTGCCAGCAGCTTCAGCGGGGACGATTTCTACGAGCAGTACTTC
J: TRBJ2-7
size: NA
V: TRBV7-2
D: TRBD2

CDR3: CASSATGKYTGELFF
DNA: TGTGCCAGCAGCGCGACAGGGAAGTACACCGGGGAGCTGTTTTTT
J: TRBJ2-2
size: NA
V: TRBV5-5
D: TRBD1

CDR3: CASSLWIGELDGNTIYF
DNA: TGTGCCAGCAGCTTGTGGATTGGGGAGTTGGACGGAAACACCATATATTTT
J: TRBJ1-3
size: NA
V: TRBV11-2
D: NA

CDR3: CASRRLAVHGELFF
DNA: TGTGCCAGCAGGCGACTAGCGGTCCACGGGGAGCTGTTTTTT
J: TRBJ2-2
size: NA
V: TRBV27
D: TRBD2

CDR3: CASGLGFGTEAFF
DNA: TGTGCTAGTGGTTTAGGTTTCGGGACTGAAGCTTTCTTT
J: TRBJ1-1
size: NA
V: TRBV12-5
D: NA

CDR3: CASSLSGSPIEQYF
DNA: TGTGCCAGCAGCTTGAGCGGGAGCCCCATCGAGCAGTACTTC
J: TRBJ2-7
size: once
V: TRBV13
D: TRBD2

CDR3: CASSYLGGAQDEQFF
DNA: TGTGCCAGCAGTTACTTGGGTGGAGCTCAAGATGAGCAGTTCTTC
J: TRBJ2-1
size: NA
V: TRBV6-5
D: NA

CDR3: CSVEDRGARSYNEQFF
DNA: TGCAGCGTTGAAGATCGGGGGGCAAGGTCCTACAATGAGCAGTTCTTC
J: TRBJ2-1
size: NA
V: TRBV29-1
D: NA

CDR3: CASSSMTGPNYGYTF
DNA: TGTGCCAGCAGCTCAATGACAGGGCCTAACTATGGCTACACCTTC
J: TRBJ1-2
size: NA
V: TRBV13
D: TRBD1

CDR3: CASSLMRNEQFF
DNA: TGCGCCAGCAGCTTGATGAGAAATGAGCAGTTCTTC
J: TRBJ2-1
size: NA
V: TRBV5-1
D: NA

CDR3: CASSYRGFDRGGGYTF
DNA: TGTGCCAGCAGCTACCGAGGGTTCGACAGGGGTGGGGGCTACACCTTC
J: TRBJ1-2
size: NA
V: TRBV13
D: TRBD1

CDR3: CASSSRQGLEQFF
DNA: TGTGCCAGCAGCTCTCGACAGGGCCTTGAGCAGTTCTTC
J: TRBJ2-1
size: NA
V: TRBV7-9
D: TRBD1

CDR3: CASSDGNQPQHF
DNA: TGTGCCAGCAGTGACGGCAATCAGCCCCAGCATTTT
J: TRBJ1-5
size: NA
V: TRBV6-5
D: NA

CDR3: CATSREGGWYEQYF
DNA: TGTGCCACCAGCAGAGAGGGGGGGTGGTACGAGCAGTACTTC
J: TRBJ2-7
size: NA
V: TRBV15
D: TRBD2

CDR3: CASSRLAGGFNTGELFF
DNA: TGTGCCAGCAGCCGCCTAGCGGGAGGGTTTAACACCGGGGAGCTGTTTTTT
J: TRBJ2-2
size: NA
V: TRBV7-3
D: TRBD2

CDR3: CASSPGQGYTGELFF
DNA: TGTGCCAGCAGCCCCGGACAGGGTTACACCGGGGAGCTGTTTTTT
J: TRBJ2-2
size: NA
V: TRBV5-4
D: TRBD1

CDR3: CASSLTGTGNTEAFF
DNA: TGTGCCAGCAGTTTAACCGGGACAGGGAACACTGAAGCTTTCTTT
J: TRBJ1-1
size: NA
V: TRBV27
D: TRBD1

CDR3: CAWSWGNRTGGEQYF
DNA: TGTGCCTGGAGCTGGGGGAATCGGACCGGCGGGGAGCAGTACTTC
J: TRBJ2-7
size: NA
V: TRBV30
D: NA

CDR3: CASSFSRGDYGYTF
DNA: TGTGCCAGCAGCTTCAGCAGGGGCGACTATGGCTACACCTTC
J: TRBJ1-2
size: NA
V: TRBV5-8
D: NA

CDR3: CASSRGEQFF
DNA: TGTGCCAGCAGCCGGGGTGAGCAGTTCTTC
J: TRBJ2-1
size: NA
V: TRBV11-1
D: NA

CDR3: CASSEWGFNEKLFF
DNA: TGTGCCAGCAGTGAATGGGGGTTTAATGAAAAACTGTTTTTT
J: TRBJ1-4
size: NA
V: TRBV25-1
D: NA

CDR3: CASSLSAGGPDTQYF
DNA: TGTGCCAGCAGCTTATCAGCGGGAGGGCCAGATACGCAGTATTTT
J: TRBJ2-3
size: NA
V: TRBV11-2
D: TRBD2

CDR3: CASADRGQVYEQYF
DNA: TGTGCCAGCGCCGACAGGGGGCAAGTTTACGAGCAGTACTTC
J: TRBJ2-7
size: NA
V: TRBV19
D: TRBD1

CDR3: CASSINRGGSTDTQYF
DNA: TGTGCCAGCAGTATAAACAGGGGGGGGTCGACAGATACGCAGTATTTT
J: TRBJ2-3
size: NA
V: TRBV27
D: NA

CDR3: CASTPAWQETQYF
DNA: TGTGCCAGCACGCCCGCTTGGCAAGAGACCCAGTACTTC
J: TRBJ2-5
size: NA
V: TRBV7-6
D: NA

CDR3: CASSLDLALYGYTF
DNA: TGTGCCAGCAGCTTGGACCTCGCACTCTATGGCTACACCTTC
J: TRBJ1-2
size: NA
V: TRBV5-6
D: NA

CDR3: CASSWRENTEAFF
DNA: TGTGCCAGCAGTTGGCGGGAAAACACTGAAGCTTTCTTT
J: TRBJ1-1
size: NA
V: TRBV27
D: NA

CDR3: CASSLIAGGHYEQYF
DNA: TGTGCCAGCAGCTTAATAGCGGGAGGTCACTACGAGCAGTACTTC
J: TRBJ2-7
size: NA
V: TRBV7-3
D: TRBD2

CDR3: CASSRLGGIANEKLFF
DNA: TGTGCCAGCAGTCGCCTTGGGGGGATTGCTAATGAAAAACTGTTTTTT
J: TRBJ1-4
size: NA
V: TRBV27
D: NA

CDR3: CASSVVNPGSGRAANTGELFF
DNA: TGTGCCAGCAGCGTAGTGAATCCGGGTAGCGGGAGGGCCGCGAACACCGGGGAGCTGTTTTTT
J: TRBJ2-2
size: NA
V: TRBV9
D: TRBD2

CDR3: CAIRGLMNTEAFF
DNA: TGTGCCATCAGGGGCTTGATGAACACTGAAGCTTTCTTT
J: TRBJ1-1
size: NA
V: TRBV10-3
D: NA

CDR3: CASSLLGGYNEQFF
DNA: TGTGCCAGCAGTTTACTGGGGGGATACAATGAGCAGTTCTTC
J: TRBJ2-1
size: NA
V: TRBV27
D: NA

CDR3: CASSLARGGGYTF
DNA: TGTGCCAGCAGCTTAGCGAGAGGGGGCGGCTACACCTTC
J: TRBJ1-2
size: NA
V: TRBV7-9
D: TRBD1

CDR3: CASSSSVGQPQHF
DNA: TGTGCCAGCAGCTCCTCAGTTGGTCAGCCCCAGCATTTT
J: TRBJ1-5
size: NA
V: TRBV7-9
D: NA

CDR3: CASSVVDQTPLHEQYF
DNA: TGTGCCAGCAGCGTAGTAGATCAGACGCCACTCCACGAGCAGTACTTC
J: TRBJ2-7
size: NA
V: TRBV9
D: NA

CDR3: CASSEGASGPLGIPYEQYF
DNA: TGTGCCAGCAGCGAGGGGGCTAGCGGGCCCCTCGGAATCCCCTACGAGCAGTACTTC
J: TRBJ2-7
size: NA
V: TRBV4-2
D: NA

CDR3: CASSRLAGVGNEQFF
DNA: TGCGCCAGCAGTCGACTAGCGGGAGTAGGCAATGAGCAGTTCTTC
J: TRBJ2-1
size: once
V: TRBV4-1
D: TRBD2

CDR3: CASSGAGTSAFRSYNEQFF
DNA: TGCGCCAGCAGTGGCGCCGGGACTAGCGCATTCCGCTCCTACAATGAGCAGTTCTTC
J: TRBJ2-1
size: NA
V: TRBV5-1
D: TRBD2

CDR3: CASSSGVLGGSWVPYEQYF
DNA: TGTGCCAGCAGTTCAGGTGTATTGGGGGGCAGTTGGGTCCCCTACGAGCAGTACTTC
J: TRBJ2-7
size: NA
V: TRBV28
D: NA

CDR3: CASSPRTSGRTGNEQFF
DNA: TGTGCCAGCAGCCCCCGGACTAGCGGGAGGACTGGCAATGAGCAGTTCTTC
J: TRBJ2-1
size: NA
V: TRBV14
D: TRBD2

CDR3: CATSTIDKDGYTF
DNA: TGTGCCACCAGCACCATCGACAAGGATGGCTACACCTTC
J: TRBJ1-2
size: NA
V: TRBV15
D: NA

CDR3: CASSSYRDGEAFF
DNA: TGTGCCAGCAGTTCCTATCGAGACGGGGAAGCTTTCTTT
J: TRBJ1-1
size: NA
V: TRBV28
D: NA